This T cell receptor beta chain emerged from a study of blood T cells in healthy people across ages. This clonotype has a handful of counts. The V gene's germline CDR1 is MGHDK and CDR2 SYGVNS. With V trimmed by 10 bases and J by 3 bases, 6 bases remained unmatched. The CDR3 has 13 residues. A second PCR of 7 to 11 cycles used a sample-barcoded 5' primer and a J-beta primer mix. Each CDR3 protein is one row after TCRdb ran MiXCR on the 5' RACE reads. The repertoire holds almost 1 million distinct CDR3 sequences, with roughly 51% as singletons. This chain connects TRBV25-1 to TRBJ2-7; 10 bases line up with TRBD2. The receptor was derived from a woman aged 60-70 years in good health. The sample taken for sequencing was blood. CDR3 nucleotides: TGTGCCACCACTAGCGGGGAAATCTACGAGCAGTACTTC. This encodes CATTSGEIYEQYF.